Reported below is one T cell receptor beta chain. Its antigen is not identified. This record comes from a study of cytomegalovirus exposure and HLA in healthy donors. CDR1 ENHRY and CDR2 SYGVKD come from the germline V gene. V lost 4 bases, J lost 7 bases, and 10 bases stayed unmatched. This CDR3 region has 14 residues. Produced via immunoSEQ multiplex PCR; TCRdb's table is partial and in-frame only. The sample holds more than 200,000 clones, less than 95% seen once. Study-wide results and caveats: According to a subsequent analysis, TCR clusters identified in the first cohort showed a tendency to co-occur across the roughly 130 validation repertoires. Cytomegalovirus-associated status was assigned to fewer than 200 TCR beta chains.

Sequencing was done on a sample of PBMCs. This rearrangement joins TRBV10-3 to TRBJ2-7; the match to TRBD1 covers 7 bases. The receptor was derived from a woman aged 30 to 39 in good health and CMV-seronegative. As DNA, the CDR3 is TGTGCCATCAGTGGCGCGGCAGGGGGTGGGGAGCAGTACTTC. Translating gives CAISGAAGGGEQYF.